The 13 T cell receptor beta chains below all came from one sample that was sequenced in a study of blood T cell repertoires in COVID-19. Clones were read by immunoSEQ multiplex PCR, and TCRdb kept only the in-frame ones, dropping some. The table has about 220,000 clones, around 87% seen once. The sequenced material came from peripheral blood. The receptors were sampled from a woman aged 45-65 years with COVID-19, enrolled during active disease.

This clone was found a few times. The chain has TRBV18 and TRBJ1-1; perhaps TRBD1 as D (5 bases). Trimming stripped 1 base from V and 5 bases from J, with 14 bases between. The CDR3 is 15 amino acids. Germline V lookup: CDR1 KGHSH, CDR2 LQKENI. CDR3 in amino acids: CASSPLQGPPTEAFF. CDR3 coding DNA: TGTGCCAGCTCACCACTCCAGGGTCCTCCAACTGAAGCTTTCTTT.

This clone has only a few counts. The chain couples TRBV6-5 to TRBJ1-1; TRBD1 aligns across 8 bases. With V trimmed by 7 bases and J by 4 bases, 5 bases remained unmatched. The CDR3 extends over 13 amino acids. Germline loops: CDR1 MNHEY, CDR2 SVGAGI. The CDR3 protein is CASKVTGGTEAFF. Here the CDR3 DNA reads TGTGCCAGCAAGGTCACAGGGGGCACTGAAGCTTTCTTT.

V gene TRBV3-1 (or the pseudogene TRBV3-2) combines with J gene TRBJ2-2; TRBD2 agrees at 9 bases. The ends lost 4 bases at V and 2 bases at J; junction bases unmatched: 11. Germline CDR1 is LGHDT and CDR2 is YNNKEL (reference sequence). The CDR3 length is 18 residues. CDR3 sequence: CASSPRVLGLANTGELFF. The CDR3 DNA sequence: TGTGCCAGCAGCCCACGAGTTTTGGGACTAGCAAACACCGGGGAGCTGTTTTTT.

This chain connects TRBV6-1 to TRBJ1-2; 10 nucleotides agree with TRBD1. CDR3 length: 17 residues. V trimming: 2 bases; J trimming: 6 bases; junction bases outside the gene matches: 12. Germline V gene lookup returns CDR1 MNHNS and CDR2 SASEGT. CDR3 DNA sequence: TGTGCCAGCAGTGAAAGATCGGTGGGACAGGGGAAGGATGGCTACACCTTC. Amino acid sequence: CASSERSVGQGKDGYTF.

The chain is built from TRBV28 and TRBJ1-6; TRBD1 agrees at 8 bases. The CDR3 is 19 residues long. Germline CDR1 reads MDHEN; CDR2 reads SYDVKM. Germline trimming cut 5 bases from V and 2 bases from J; bases unmatched to any gene: 14. CDR3 nucleotides: TGTGCCAGCAGTCCTACCTGGAGGACAGGGAAGGCCTATAATTCACCCCTCCACTTT. It is translated as CASSPTWRTGKAYNSPLHF. Supplemented by reference TRBV28 and TRBJ1-6, the full variable domain reads DVKVTQSSRYLVKRTGEKVFLECVQDMDHENMFWYRQDPGLGLRLIYFSYDVKMKEKGDIPEGYSVSREKKERFSLILESASTNQTSMYLCASSPTWRTGKAYNSPLHFGNGTRLTVT.

This clone came up a few times. The rearrangement uses TRBV19 and TRBJ1-5, with a tentative D call TRBD1 (5 bases). Germline V CDR1 and CDR2: LNHDA, SQIVND (reference sequence). Trimming removed 4 bases at V and 1 base at J, with 20 bases between. The CDR3 contains 18 residues. CDR3 nucleotide sequence: TGTGCCAGTAGTACCTCCCGTGGGGCGGCTCAAAGCAATCAGCCCCAGCATTTT. This sequence encodes CASSTSRGAAQSNQPQHF.

The rearrangement joins TRBV5-6 to TRBJ1-6, with D possibly matching TRBD1 (5 bases). Germline CDR1 and CDR2: SGHDT and YYEEEE. V lost 2 bases and J lost 14, with 14 bases in between. The CDR3 covers 13 residues. Written as DNA, the CDR3 is TGTGCCAGCAGCTTAAGGGGCCTCGGGTCCCTCCACTTT. Protein product: CASSLRGLGSLHF.

V and J are TRBV7-8 and TRBJ1-2, with 11 bases that match TRBD1. Trimming removed 5 bases from V and 8 bases from J; junction bases left unmatched: 10. CDR1 and CDR2 from the germline V gene are SGHVS and FQNEAQ. The CDR3 covers 15 residues. The CDR3 nucleotides are TGTGCCAGCAGCACGGACAGGGGGCATAGTAGAGGCTACACCTTC. Translating gives CASSTDRGHSRGYTF.

This clone was seen only a few times. This chain connects TRBV10-2 to TRBJ1-5; no reliable D call. V was clipped by 2 bases and J by 9 bases, with 5 bases between them. Germline-derived CDR1 and CDR2 are WSHSY and SAAADI. The CDR3 is 11 residues long. DNA for the CDR3: TGCGCCAGCAGTGAGGCGGGGCCCCAGCATTTT. It codes for CASSEAGPQHF.

This chain uses TRBV5-1 with TRBJ1-6; D may be TRBD1 (6 bases). The CDR3 has 16 residues. V lost 4 bases, J lost 5 bases, and 16 bases lay in between. Germline loops: CDR1 SGHRS, CDR2 YFSETQ. CDR3 nucleotides: TGCGCCAGCAGCCCAACCACCGGGACAAATAATTCACCCCTCCACTTT. Encoded protein: CASSPTTGTNNSPLHF.

The chain has TRBV28 and TRBJ2-7, with 7 positions matching TRBD1. The CDR3 runs to 14 residues. Trimming removed 1 base from V and 2 bases from J; junction bases left unmatched: 2. Germline CDR1 and CDR2: MDHEN and SYDVKM. The CDR3 bases are TGTGCCAGCAGTTTATCGGGACAGACCTACGAGCAGTACTTC. Amino acids: CASSLSGQTYEQYF.

This clone was counted a few times. The chain combines TRBV29-1 with TRBJ1-1; TRBD1 matches 8 bases. This CDR3 spans 13 amino acids. CDR1 SQVTM and CDR2 ANQGSEA come from the germline V gene. Trimming cost V 5 bases and J 6 bases; bases outside gene matches: 8. CDR3 sequence (DNA): TGCAGCGTTCACAGGACAGGGCACCCTGAAGCTTTCTTT. It yields the protein CSVHRTGHPEAFF.

V and J are TRBV6-5 and TRBJ2-3, with 11 bases aligning to TRBD1. Germline trimming cut 7 bases from V and 7 bases from J; bases unmatched to any gene: 10. The CDR3 consists of 15 residues. Germline loops: CDR1 MNHEY, CDR2 SVGAGI. In DNA, the CDR3 is TGTGCCAGCAAAAAGGGGGACAGGGGGTTAAATACGCAGTATTTT. Translated, it gives CASKKGDRGLNTQYF.